One sample yielded the 6 T cell receptor beta chains listed below, sequenced in a study of T-cell reconstitution after alpha-beta-depleted transplantation in children. The authors prepared the TCRbeta library with unique molecular identifiers. TCRdb re-derived calls from the PCR reads in MiXCR, one entry per CDR3 protein. The repertoire includes roughly 220,000 distinct CDR3 sequences, about 9.6% of them detected once, and approximately 5% sits in the top ten. The sequencing here drew on PBMCs from the stem cell graft donor, taken from the stem cell graft. These receptor sequences come from a human donor who donated a stem cell graft to a child with SCID.

This clonotype was seen at least ten times. The chain combines TRBV9 with TRBJ1-3, with TRBD1 matching 9 bases. CDR3 length equals 15 residues. Germline values: CDR1 SGDLS, CDR2 YYNGEE. V shed 2 bases, J shed 1 base, and the junction held 1 base outside the gene matches. CDR3 sequence (DNA): TGTGCCAGCAGCGTGACAGGGGGGTCTGGAAACACCATATATTTT. Translating gives CASSVTGGSGNTIYF.

This clonotype was found many times. The chain links TRBV20-1 to TRBJ2-5; D remains ambiguous. The CDR3 has 14 residues. Germline CDR1 and CDR2: DFQATT and SNEGSKA (reference sequence). V dropped 0 bases and J dropped 5 bases, with 13 bases sitting between them. The CDR3 loop reads CSARDGRIAETQYF. In nucleotides, the CDR3 is TGCAGTGCTAGAGATGGGCGGATCGCGGAGACCCAGTACTTC.

A word on this clonotype: Just one base apart from a much larger clone, this may be a read error. The chain carries TRBV6-1 and TRBJ1-2; possibly TRBD1 for D (5 bases). CDR1 and CDR2 (germline): MNHNS, SASEGT. CDR3 length: 14 residues. DNA of the CDR3: TGTGCCAGCAGATCCATCAGGGTTCCCTATGGCGACACCTTC. Protein sequence: CASRSIRVPYGDTF.

J is TRBJ2-7 and V is TRBV7-2; 9 nucleotides agree with TRBD2. The CDR3 is 15 residues long. CDR1 is SGHTA, CDR2 FQGNSA, per germline. With 3 bases clipped from V and 3 bases from J, the junction kept 6 bases outside the gene matches. For the CDR3, the DNA is TGTGCCAGCAGCTTGAGGCTAGCGGGGTTCTACGAGCAGTACTTC. It is translated as CASSLRLAGFYEQYF. Based on the CDR3 plus reference TRBV7-2 and TRBJ2-7, the full variable domain is GAGVSQSPSNKVTEKGKDVELRCDPISGHTALYWYRQSLGQGLEFLIYFQGNSAPDKSGLPSDRFSAERTGGSVSTLTIQRTQQEDSAVYLCASSLRLAGFYEQYFGPGTRLTVT.

This clonotype came up many times. The rearrangement uses TRBV5-1 and TRBJ2-2, with D tentatively TRBD2 (6 bases). Trimming stripped 5 bases from V and 4 bases from J, with 12 bases between. This CDR3 has 14 amino acids. Germline V CDR1 and CDR2: SGHRS, YFSETQ. This chain's CDR3 is CASRVGGPTGELFF. The CDR3 DNA reads as TGCGCCAGCAGAGTAGGAGGGCCCACCGGGGAGCTGTTTTTT.

The sample holds many counts of this clonotype. CDR3 loop: CASSPDRRQLAKNIQYF. The DNA for the CDR3 is TGCGCCAGCAGCCCGGACAGGCGACAACTAGCCAAAAACATTCAGTACTTC. This chain joins TRBV5-1 and TRBJ2-4, with 7 bases fitting TRBD1. Trimming removed 4 bases from V and 0 bases from J; junction bases left unmatched: 10. Germline values: CDR1 SGHRS, CDR2 YFSETQ. The CDR3 sequence is 17 residues long.